Listed here are 11 T cell receptor beta chains from one sample, sequenced in a study of blood T cells in healthy people across ages. Combining a sample-barcoded 5' primer with a J-beta primer mix, a second PCR ran for roughly 7 to 12 cycles. In TCRdb, the 5' RACE reads were re-called with MiXCR into one record per CDR3 protein. This table holds about 830,000 distinct CDR3 sequences, roughly 60% found once. The sequenced sample was blood. Receptors were obtained from a man younger than 45 in good health.

The CDR3 reads CASSQDSGRNEKLFF. CDR3 nucleotides: TGTGCCAGCAGCCAAGACAGTGGGAGGAATGAAAAACTGTTTTTT. The V gene is TRBV4-2, the J gene TRBJ1-4; D remains unclear. This CDR3 contains 15 residues. V lost 0 bases and J lost 5, with 10 bases in between. Germline assignment: CDR1 LGHNA and CDR2 YNFKEQ.

The rearrangement uses TRBV24-1 and TRBJ2-5; tentatively, D is TRBD1 (7 bases). The CDR3 runs 17 residues. Trimming left V 4 bases short and J 2 bases short, with 19 bases between. Germline CDR1 is KGHDR and CDR2 is SFDVKD. CDR3 residues: CATSEGGAGTAQETQYF. The CDR3 region has the DNA TGTGCCACCAGTGAGGGGGGAGCCGGGACAGCACAAGAGACCCAGTACTTC.

The V call is TRBV15, the J call TRBJ1-2; D unresolved. Germline V CDR1 and CDR2: LNHNV, YYDKDF (reference sequence). The V end lost 1 base, the J end lost 0 bases, and 6 bases lay between the germline ends. CDR3 length equals 14 residues. The CDR3 DNA reads as TGTGCCACCAGCAGAGGAGAGTCTAACTATGGCTACACCTTC. Encoded protein: CATSRGESNYGYTF.

The chain joins TRBV29-1 to TRBJ2-5, with 8 bases aligning to TRBD1. Looked up from germline, CDR1 is SQVTM and CDR2 is ANQGSEA. The CDR3 length is 14 residues. V was clipped by 2 bases and J by 2 bases; unmatched bases: 4. In DNA, the CDR3 is TGCAGCGTTGAATCGACAGGGGAACAAGAGACCCAGTACTTC. Translating it yields CSVESTGEQETQYF. The variable domain in full, with the rest retrieved from reference TRBV29-1 and TRBJ2-5, is SAVISQKPSRDICQRGTSLTIQCQVDSQVTMMFWYRQQPGQSLTLIATANQGSEATYESGFVIDKFPISRPNLTFSTLTVSNMSPEDSSIYLCSVESTGEQETQYFGPGTRLLVL.

The chain has TRBV21-1 and TRBJ2-3; TRBD1 is the table's D call and was not checked against the DNA. TRBV21-1 is recorded as a pseudogene. The CDR3 totals 16 residues. CDR3 coding DNA: TGTGCCAGCAGCAAAAGTGCAGGGCAGGGAAGAGATACGCAGTATTTT. Protein: CASSKSAGQGRDTQYF.

This clonotype showed up just once. The chain carries TRBV15 and TRBJ2-3; D perhaps matches TRBD1 (5 bases). The CDR3 spans 13 residues. Germline V lookup: CDR1 LNHNV, CDR2 YYDKDF (reference sequence). V was cut by 7 bases and J by 5 bases, with 13 bases left in between. CDR3 region: CATNRNQQDTQYF. CDR3 DNA sequence: TGTGCCACCAACAGGAACCAGCAAGATACGCAGTATTTT. Filled out from reference TRBV15 and TRBJ2-3, the complete variable domain reads DAMVIQNPRYQVTQFGKPVTLSCSQTLNHNVMYWYQQKSSQAPKLLFHYYDKDFNNEADTPDNFQSRRPNTSFCFLDIRSPGLGDTAMYLCATNRNQQDTQYFGPGTRLTVL.

V is TRBV7-9 and J is TRBJ2-1; D remains unclear. Germline loops: CDR1 SEHNR, CDR2 FQNEAQ (reference sequence). The CDR3 has 14 amino acids. The germline V and J ends were trimmed by 5 bases and 4 bases, with 12 bases remaining between them. For the CDR3, the DNA is TGTGCCAGCAGCGTAAGTACGGAATACAATGAGCAGTTCTTC. It is translated as CASSVSTEYNEQFF.

This clonotype was counted a few times. The J gene is TRBJ2-4, the V gene TRBV10-2, with 7 bases fitting TRBD1. V shed 4 bases and J 8 bases; nucleotides not matched to a gene: 5. Germline V gene lookup returns CDR1 WSHSY and CDR2 SAAADI. The CDR3 length is 13 residues. As DNA, the CDR3 is TGCGCCAGCAGTGGACCTGACAGGGACATTCAGTACTTC. Translation gives CASSGPDRDIQYF.

This clonotype was detected a few times. The chain recombines TRBV29-1 with TRBJ1-2; 9 positions agree with TRBD1. Germline V gene sequence: CDR1 SQVTM, CDR2 ANQGSEA. The CDR3 extends over 13 amino acids. J lost 4 bases, V lost 8 bases, and 8 bases had no gene match. CDR3 loop: CSSVTGGAYGYTF. The DNA for the CDR3 is TGCAGCTCGGTTACAGGGGGCGCCTATGGCTACACCTTC.

The genes are TRBV25-1 and TRBJ2-5; D uncertain. Germline V gene lookup returns CDR1 MGHDK and CDR2 SYGVNS. V dropped 7 bases and J dropped 5 bases, with 23 bases sitting between them. The length of the CDR3 is 16 residues. The CDR3 is CASKGIRTNSGETQYF. CDR3 nucleotides: TGTGCCAGCAAGGGAATCAGGACCAATAGTGGGGAGACCCAGTACTTC.

As regards this clonotype: A much larger clone sits a single nucleotide away, making a read error possible. The chain couples TRBV6-2 or TRBV6-3 to TRBJ2-5, with a possible D match to TRBD2 (5 bases). This CDR3 spans 12 amino acids. From germline, CDR1 is MNHEY and CDR2 SVGEGT. DNA of the CDR3: TGTGCCAGCAGTTTCGGGGAGCGGACCCCGTACTTC. Its translation: CASSFGERTPYF.